This T cell receptor (beta chain) is drawn from a study of OX40 agonist ivuxolimab in advanced cancers. V dropped 7 bases and J dropped 4; count of bases not matched to a gene: 7. There are 15 residues in the CDR3. Germline V CDR1 and CDR2: GTSNPN, SVGIG (reference sequence). Autoimmune disease history or systemic immunosuppression was exclusionary. Only in-frame clones appear in the TCRdb table, and some are missing; sequencing was by immunoSEQ multiplex PCR. The top ten hold 21% of the sample, which has 25,000 to 30,000 clones, about 81% seen once. The specimen was CD4+ or CD8+ T cells sorted from blood, collected in a trial of the OX40 agonist ivuxolimab. The TCR comes from an adult with an advanced solid tumor such as melanoma, head and neck, liver or kidney cancer. The genes are TRBV30 and TRBJ2-3; 14 bases line up with TRBD2. Here the CDR3 reads CASGLAGVGSDTQYF. CDR3 coding DNA: TGTGCCTCGGGACTAGCGGGAGTAGGATCAGATACGCAGTATTTT.